This is a list of T cell receptor beta chains from one sample in a study of shared clonotypes between healthy human individuals. The method was immunoSEQ multiplex PCR; TCRdb's version includes in-frame clones alone and lacks a portion of them. The sample lists about 490,000 clones; less than 80% were seen once. Sequencing input: PBMCs. These TCRs come from a middle-aged woman in good health. Some clones in this sample may be carry-over from other donors' samples. CDR3s include the opening cysteine and the closing phenylalanine or tryptophan. A D gene is named only where the DNA matches it firmly. A clone size is listed for some rows: how often the clone was seen (once, few, many), or a class if it is expanded.

TRBJ2-5 - TRBV27 - TGTGCCAGCAGACTTGGCGAGACCCAGTACTTC CASRLGETQYF
TRBJ2-7 - TRBV27 - TGTGCCAGCAGTATAAATAAACGCACCAGGTACTACCCCTACGAGCAGTACTTC CASSINKRTRYYPYEQYF
TRBJ1-2 - TRBV2 - TGTGCCAGCAGAGGAAGAGGGACGGAGTTTAACTATGGCTACACCTTC CASRGRGTEFNYGYTF
TRBJ1-5 - TRBV27 TRBD1 TGTGCCAGCAGTTGGACAGGGGGAAATCAGCCCCAGCATTTT CASSWTGGNQPQHF
TRBJ2-6 few TRBV30 - TGTGCCTGGACTCCCCTACCTGGGGCCAACGTCCTGACTTTC CAWTPLPGANVLTF
TRBJ2-1 - TRBV9 - TGTGCCAGCAGCGCCAAAGCCCCGGAAAGTTTCTCCTACAATGAGCAGTTCTTC CASSAKAPESFSYNEQFF
TRBJ2-1 - TRBV29-1 TRBD1 TGCAGCGTTGCAGTGGGACAGGGCTTGGGCGAGCAGTTCTTC CSVAVGQGLGEQFF
TRBJ2-5 - TRBV10-2 TRBD2 TGCGCCAGCAGTGCCCGGGAGGGGTTCTCCCAAGAGACCCAGTACTTC CASSAREGFSQETQYF
TRBJ2-7 - TRBV28 - TGTGCCAGCAGTCTCCGGGACATTAATCCGTACGAGCAGTACTTC CASSLRDINPYEQYF
TRBJ1-2 once TRBV5-1 - TGCGCCAGCAGCTTGTCCGGGACCGACGGTGATGGCTACACCTTC CASSLSGTDGDGYTF
TRBJ2-1 once TRBV29-1 TRBD2 TGCAGCACCCGGACTAGCGGCTCCTACAATGAGCAGTTCTTC CSTRTSGSYNEQFF
TRBJ1-1 few TRBV18 - TGTGCCAGCTCCTCCGGGGGCAGGGAGAACACTGAAGCTTTCTTT CASSSGGRENTEAFF